This TCR beta chain was sequenced during a study of breast tumors, draining lymph nodes, adjacent tissues. Notes on the study in general: Tumor T cell lymph node origin was a supported hypothesis, not proven. Compared with lymph nodes, tumors were less diverse; compared with nontumor tissue, more.

Using its own MiXCR run on the multiplex PCR reads, TCRdb lists one record per CDR3 protein. The profile shows about 230,000 distinct CDR3 sequences, about 32% of them singletons. The germline CDR1 and CDR2 sequences are MNHNS and SASEGT. The CDR3 is made up of 12 amino acids. V lost 2 bases to trimming and J lost 6 bases; unmatched junction nucleotides: 0. For this clonotype: Its antigen is as yet unknown.

The lymph nodes were axillary draining lymph nodes from breast cancer patients. Sample: axillary lymph node tissue. The chain links TRBV6-1 to TRBJ1-2, with 7 bases matching TRBD1. The receptor comes from a female donor with breast cancer. Some clones in this sample may be carry-over from other donors' samples. CDR3 sequence reads: CASSETGDGYTF. The CDR3 DNA follows: TGTGCCAGCAGTGAAACAGGGGATGGCTACACCTTC.